Listed here are 17 T cell receptor beta chains from one sample, sequenced in a study of T cells in Graves' hyperthyroidism and ophthalmopathy (dated by TCRdb to about 2019). Library generation was performed with multiplex PCR. These reads were obtained on an Illumina HiSeq 2000. The TCR beta CDR3 regions were amplified from RNA transcripts. A first-round RT-PCR of the TCR CDR3 used the HTBI primer set with the Qiagen OneStep RT-PCR kit. TCRdb took the public reads, trimmed them with fastp at Q25, ran MiXCR for clone calling and kept in-frame beta chains. All rows with the same CDR3 protein become a single entry with the most common DNA and genes. This sample has about 480,000 distinct CDR3 sequences in its table, and approximately 25% of those were observed once. Around 11% of the sample goes to the ten largest clones. Input material: blood. These receptors all come from a woman aged 25 to 39 with Graves' ophthalmopathy.

This clonotype has ten or more counts. The gene calls are TRBV12-3 or TRBV12-4 and TRBJ2-7, with 8 bases lining up with TRBD1. The CDR3 length is 15 residues. The V and J ends lost 3 bases and 7 bases, in that order; junction bases with no gene match: 11. CDR3 in amino acids: CASSLKGQGAGEQYF. The CDR3 coding sequence is TGTGCCAGCAGTTTGAAGGGCCAGGGGGCGGGTGAGCAGTACTTC.

The chain couples TRBV20-1 to TRBJ2-5; tentative D call: TRBD1 (6 bases). CDR1 and CDR2 (germline): DFQATT, SNEGSKA (reference sequence). The CDR3 totals 13 residues. Trimming took off 6 bases at V and 13 bases at J, with 24 bases between the two ends. The CDR3 sequence: CSATSRGTQGPYF. The CDR3 DNA reads TGCAGTGCCACCTCAAGGGGCACACAGGGCCCGTACTTC.

At least ten counts were recorded for this clonotype. The chain carries TRBV5-1 and TRBJ2-5; TRBD2 is a possible D gene (6 bases). Trimming stripped 0 bases from V and 6 bases from J, with 12 bases between. Germline V gene sequence: CDR1 SGHRS, CDR2 YFSETQ. The CDR3 loop spans 14 amino acids. The CDR3 region has the DNA TGCGCCAGCAGCTTGGCCTCACTAGCCAAGACCCAGTACTTC. Its protein product is CASSLASLAKTQYF.

There are many counts of this clonotype. J is TRBJ2-7 and V is TRBV6-1, with 7 bases that match TRBD1. Trimming cost V 0 bases and J 5 bases; bases outside gene matches: 4. Germline values: CDR1 MNHNS, CDR2 SASEGT. This CDR3 is 14 amino acids long. CDR3 amino acids: CASSEAGTADEQYF. DNA for the CDR3: TGTGCCAGCAGTGAAGCGGGGACAGCAGACGAGCAGTACTTC.

Many counts were recorded for this clonotype. This sequence joins TRBV12-3 or TRBV12-4 and TRBJ2-2, with TRBD2 matching over 7 bases. This CDR3 region has 15 residues. V was pared by 6 bases and J by 5 bases, with 9 bases of the junction left unmatched. CDR3 coding DNA: TGTGCCAGCAGCCCGAGCGGGATCCCAACCGGGGAGCTGTTTTTT. Translated, it gives CASSPSGIPTGELFF.

This clonotype came up many times. The chain employs TRBV6-2 or TRBV6-3 and TRBJ2-5, with TRBD2 identical over 9 bases. Trimming removed 7 bases from V and 4 bases from J; junction bases left unmatched: 10. CDR3 length equals 15 residues. The germline CDR1 and CDR2 sequences are MNHEY and SVGEGT. The CDR3 DNA is TGTGCCAGCAACCACCCGGCTAGCGGGGCAGAGACCCAGTACTTC. Translation: CASNHPASGAETQYF.

This clonotype has a count of ten or more. V and J are TRBV2 and TRBJ2-7; D is possibly TRBD1 or TRBD2 (5 bases each). The V gene lost 7 bases and the J gene lost 6 bases, with 19 bases spanning the gap. The germline V gene encodes CDR1 SNHLY and CDR2 FYNNEI. The CDR3 runs 14 residues. Written as DNA, the CDR3 is TGTGCCAGCACTCAAGGGGAGAGGGGCGGCGAGCAGTACTTC. Translated: CASTQGERGGEQYF.

This clonotype was counted many times. The chain carries TRBV7-2 and TRBJ2-1; maybe TRBD2 (5 bases). Germline CDR1 is SGHTA and CDR2 is FQGNSA. Deletions cut 8 bases from V and 1 base from J, with 15 bases between. The CDR3 runs 15 residues. CDR3 sequence reads: CASDPGLRSYNEQFF. CDR3 nucleotide sequence: TGTGCCAGCGATCCGGGATTACGTTCCTACAATGAGCAGTTCTTC.

On this clonotype: A read error may produce the germline difference seen at one junction end. The chain recombines TRBV7-2 with TRBJ1-1; no firm D call. Germline V CDR1 and CDR2: SGHTA, FQGNSA. CDR3 length: 13 amino acids. CDR3 in DNA: TGTGCCAGCAGTTCCGGGATGAACACTGAAGCTTGCTTT. This codes for CASSSGMNTEACF.

In its sample, this clonotype was seen many times. The chain combines TRBV4-1 with TRBJ1-1; possibly TRBD1 for D (6 bases). Germline V gives CDR1 MGHRA, CDR2 YSYEKL. The CDR3 is 15 residues long. Trimming shortened V by 4 bases and J by 3 bases, and 15 bases separated the two germline ends. DNA for the CDR3: TGCGCCAGCAGCCTATCACAGGGTGAGGACACTGAAGCTTTCTTT. As protein: CASSLSQGEDTEAFF.

This clonotype showed up many times. The J gene is TRBJ2-7, the V gene TRBV25-1; D is uncertain. From germline, CDR1 is MGHDK and CDR2 SYGVNS. Trimming took off 1 base at V and 5 bases at J, with 15 bases between the two ends. The CDR3 runs 15 residues. CDR3 amino acids: CASSESLGSPHEQYF. The CDR3 DNA is TGTGCCAGCAGTGAATCCCTTGGATCCCCCCACGAGCAGTACTTC.

This chain links TRBV4-2 with TRBJ2-7, with D tentatively TRBD1 or TRBD2 (5 bases each). With 2 bases removed from V and 2 bases from J, the gap between germline ends came to 16 bases. The CDR3 extends over 16 amino acids. Per germline, CDR1 LGHNA and CDR2 YNFKEQ. The CDR3, as DNA: TGTGCCAGCAGCCAAATAGAGACGGGGCCACCCTACGAGCAGTACTTC. Translation: CASSQIETGPPYEQYF.

At least ten counts were recorded for this clonotype. At one end, the junction sequence differs from germline, possibly due to a read error. The chain combines TRBV7-7 with TRBJ2-5, with TRBD2 as a possible D gene (5 bases). Germline CDR1 SSHAT, CDR2 FNYEAQ (reference sequence). The CDR3 has 16 residues. Written as DNA, the CDR3 is TGTGCTAGCAGCTTAGGTGTGGGTGGAGGCGAAGAGACCCAGTACTTC. Translating it yields CASSLGVGGGEETQYF.

This clonotype has ten or more counts. The rearrangement uses TRBV13 and TRBJ2-2; D is unclear. Germline CDR1 PRHDT, CDR2 FYEKMQ (reference sequence). V gave up 1 base and J gave up 1 base, with 13 bases separating them. This CDR3 comprises 17 residues. This chain's CDR3 is CASSLVIGRRNTGELFF. The CDR3 nucleotides read TGTGCCAGCAGCTTAGTGATCGGGCGTAGGAACACCGGGGAGCTGTTTTTT.

J is TRBJ2-3 and V is TRBV5-6; tentative D call: TRBD1 (5 bases). Germline loops: CDR1 SGHDT, CDR2 YYEEEE. The CDR3 contains 15 residues. Trimming took off 6 bases at V and 2 bases at J, with 16 bases between the two ends. The CDR3: CASTLTTENTDTQYF. DNA for the CDR3: TGTGCCAGCACCCTCACGACAGAAAACACAGATACGCAGTATTTT.

In this sample, this clonotype turned up many times. The V and J genes are TRBV6-2 or TRBV6-3 and TRBJ1-2, with 8 bases fitting TRBD1. CDR1 and CDR2 from the germline V gene are MNHEY and SVGEGT. Losses at the gene ends were 5 bases for V and 8 bases for J; bases not matched to a gene: 13. The CDR3 has 15 amino acids. CDR3 nucleotides: TGTGCCAGCAGTAGGACCGGGACAGGCCCTTGGGGCTACACCTTC. This translates into CASSRTGTGPWGYTF.

This clonotype came up many times. The rearrangement joins TRBV29-1 to TRBJ2-7; 8 nucleotides line up with TRBD1. The trim removed 7 bases at V and 2 bases at J, leaving 4 bases unmatched. The CDR3 runs to 12 residues. Looked up from germline, CDR1 is SQVTM and CDR2 is ANQGSEA. The CDR3 DNA reads TGCAGCGCCCAGGGACAGGCCTACGAGCAGTACTTC. Translation gives CSAQGQAYEQYF.